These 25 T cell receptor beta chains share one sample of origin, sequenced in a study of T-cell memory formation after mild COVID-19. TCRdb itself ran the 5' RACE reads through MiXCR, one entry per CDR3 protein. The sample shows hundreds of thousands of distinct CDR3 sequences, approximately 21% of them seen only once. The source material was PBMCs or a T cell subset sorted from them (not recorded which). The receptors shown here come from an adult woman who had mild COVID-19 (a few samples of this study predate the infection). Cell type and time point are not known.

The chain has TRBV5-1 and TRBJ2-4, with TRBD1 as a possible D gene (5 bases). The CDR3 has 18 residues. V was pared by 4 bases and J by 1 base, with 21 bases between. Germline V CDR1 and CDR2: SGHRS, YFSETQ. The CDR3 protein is CASSPILGVGVAKNIQYF. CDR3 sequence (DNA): TGCGCCAGCAGCCCCATCCTAGGGGTTGGGGTGGCCAAAAACATTCAGTACTTC.

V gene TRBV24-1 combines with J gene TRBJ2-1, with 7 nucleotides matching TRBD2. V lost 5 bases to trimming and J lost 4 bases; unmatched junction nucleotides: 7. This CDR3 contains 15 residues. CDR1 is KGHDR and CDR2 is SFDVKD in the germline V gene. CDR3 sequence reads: CATSAPGTTYNEQFF. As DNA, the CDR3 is TGTGCCACCAGTGCCCCCGGGACTACTTACAATGAGCAGTTCTTC.

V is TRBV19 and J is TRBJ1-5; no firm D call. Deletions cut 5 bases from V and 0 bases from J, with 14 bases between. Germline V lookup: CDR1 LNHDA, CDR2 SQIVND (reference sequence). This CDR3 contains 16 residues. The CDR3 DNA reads TGTGCCAGTAGTTCACGACGGGGATTTAGCAATCAGCCCCAGCATTTT. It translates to CASSSRRGFSNQPQHF.

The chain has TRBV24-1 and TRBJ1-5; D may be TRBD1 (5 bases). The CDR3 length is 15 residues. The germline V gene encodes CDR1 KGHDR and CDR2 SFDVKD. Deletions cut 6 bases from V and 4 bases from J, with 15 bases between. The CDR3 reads CATSPAGGLNQPQHF. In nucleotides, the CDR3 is TGTGCCACCAGTCCCGCCGGGGGGTTGAATCAGCCCCAGCATTTT.

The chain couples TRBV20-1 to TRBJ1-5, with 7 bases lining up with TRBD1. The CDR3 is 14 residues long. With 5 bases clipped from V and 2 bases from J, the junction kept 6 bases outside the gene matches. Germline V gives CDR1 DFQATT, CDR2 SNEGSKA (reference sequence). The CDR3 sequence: CSALQGIGNQPQHF. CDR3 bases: TGCAGTGCTTTACAGGGGATAGGCAATCAGCCCCAGCATTTT.

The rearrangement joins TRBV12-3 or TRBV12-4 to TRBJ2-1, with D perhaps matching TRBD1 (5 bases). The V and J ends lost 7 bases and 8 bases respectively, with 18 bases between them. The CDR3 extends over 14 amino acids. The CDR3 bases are TGTGCCAGCAAAATCGGTGCTTTCAGGGATGAGCAGTTCTTC. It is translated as CASKIGAFRDEQFF.

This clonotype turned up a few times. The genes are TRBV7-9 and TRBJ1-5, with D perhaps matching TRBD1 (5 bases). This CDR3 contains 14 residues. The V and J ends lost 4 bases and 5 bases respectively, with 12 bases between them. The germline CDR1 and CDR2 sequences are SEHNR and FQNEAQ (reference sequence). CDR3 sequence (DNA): TGTGCCAGCAGCTCCACTCAGGGAGATCAGCCCCAGCATTTT. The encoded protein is CASSSTQGDQPQHF.

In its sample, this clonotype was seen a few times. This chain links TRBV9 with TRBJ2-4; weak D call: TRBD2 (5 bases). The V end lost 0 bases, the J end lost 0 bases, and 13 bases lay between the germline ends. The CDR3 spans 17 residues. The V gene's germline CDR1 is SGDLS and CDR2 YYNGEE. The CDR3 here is CASSVGIRDLAKNIQYF. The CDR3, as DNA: TGTGCCAGCAGCGTAGGCATCCGGGATCTAGCCAAAAACATTCAGTACTTC.

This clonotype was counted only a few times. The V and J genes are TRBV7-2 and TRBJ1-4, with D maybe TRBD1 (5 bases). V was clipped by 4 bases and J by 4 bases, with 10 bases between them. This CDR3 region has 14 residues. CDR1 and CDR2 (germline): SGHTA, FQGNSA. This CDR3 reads CASSWGLNNEKLFF. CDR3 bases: TGTGCCAGCAGCTGGGGACTCAATAATGAAAAACTGTTTTTT.

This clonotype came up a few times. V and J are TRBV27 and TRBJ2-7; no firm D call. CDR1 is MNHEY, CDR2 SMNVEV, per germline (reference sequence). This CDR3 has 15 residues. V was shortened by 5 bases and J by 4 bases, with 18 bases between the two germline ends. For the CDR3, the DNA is TGTGCCAGCAGTCTAAGCCCCGGTGACACATACGAGCAGTACTTC. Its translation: CASSLSPGDTYEQYF.

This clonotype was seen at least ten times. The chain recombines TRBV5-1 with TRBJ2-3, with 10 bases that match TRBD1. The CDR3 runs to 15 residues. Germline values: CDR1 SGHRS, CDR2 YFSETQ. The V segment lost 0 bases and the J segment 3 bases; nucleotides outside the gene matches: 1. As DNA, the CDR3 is TGCGCCAGCAGCTTGGAGGGACAGGGGACAGATACGCAGTATTTT. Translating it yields CASSLEGQGTDTQYF.

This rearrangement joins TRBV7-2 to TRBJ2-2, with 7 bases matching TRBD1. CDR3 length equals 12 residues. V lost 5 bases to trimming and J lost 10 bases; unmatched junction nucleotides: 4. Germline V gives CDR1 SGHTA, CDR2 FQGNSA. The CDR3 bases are TGTGCCAGCAGCCTCGGGACAGCGGAGCTGTTTTTT. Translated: CASSLGTAELFF.

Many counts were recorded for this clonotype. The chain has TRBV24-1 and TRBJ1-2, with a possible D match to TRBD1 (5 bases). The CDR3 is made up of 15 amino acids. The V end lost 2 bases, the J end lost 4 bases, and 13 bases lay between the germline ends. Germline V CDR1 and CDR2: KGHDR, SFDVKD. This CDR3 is CATSDSGTERYGYTF. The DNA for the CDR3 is TGTGCCACCAGTGATTCCGGGACCGAGCGCTATGGCTACACCTTC.

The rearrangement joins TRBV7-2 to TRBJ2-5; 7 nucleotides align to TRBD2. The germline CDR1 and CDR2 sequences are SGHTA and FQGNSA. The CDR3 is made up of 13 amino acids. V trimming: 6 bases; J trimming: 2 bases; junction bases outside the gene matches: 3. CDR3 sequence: CASRRTRQETQYF. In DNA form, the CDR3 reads TGTGCCAGCAGGCGGACTAGGCAAGAGACCCAGTACTTC.

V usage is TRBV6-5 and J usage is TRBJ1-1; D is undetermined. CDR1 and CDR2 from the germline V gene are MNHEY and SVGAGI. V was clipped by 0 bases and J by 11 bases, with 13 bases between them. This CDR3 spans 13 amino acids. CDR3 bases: TGTGCCAGCAGTTACTCGAAAAACTCGTATGCTTTCTTT. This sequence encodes CASSYSKNSYAFF.

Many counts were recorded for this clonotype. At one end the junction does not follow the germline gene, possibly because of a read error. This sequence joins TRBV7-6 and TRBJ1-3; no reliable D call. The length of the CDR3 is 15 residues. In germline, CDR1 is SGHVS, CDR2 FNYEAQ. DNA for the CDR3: TGCCGGCCCCGCAGGTGGCGGCCCTCTGGAAACACCATATATTTT. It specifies CRPRRWRPSGNTIYF.

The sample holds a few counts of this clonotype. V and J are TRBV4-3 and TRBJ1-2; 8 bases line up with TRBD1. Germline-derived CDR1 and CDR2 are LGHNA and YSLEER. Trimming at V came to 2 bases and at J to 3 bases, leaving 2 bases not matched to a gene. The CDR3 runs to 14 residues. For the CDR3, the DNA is TGCGCCAGCAGCCAACTGACAGGGGACTATGGCTACACCTTC. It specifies CASSQLTGDYGYTF.

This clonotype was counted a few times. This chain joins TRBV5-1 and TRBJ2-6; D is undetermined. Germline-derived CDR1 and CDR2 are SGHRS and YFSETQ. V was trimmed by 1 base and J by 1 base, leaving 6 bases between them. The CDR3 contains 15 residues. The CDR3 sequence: CASSLIASGANVLTF. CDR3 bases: TGCGCCAGCAGCTTGATTGCGTCTGGGGCCAACGTCCTGACTTTC.

The CDR3 protein is CASSVEARTAGELFF. CDR3 in DNA: TGTGCCAGCAGCGTAGAGGCCCGGACGGCCGGGGAGCTGTTTTTT. The rearrangement uses TRBV9 and TRBJ2-2; no clear D. The V gene's germline CDR1 is SGDLS and CDR2 YYNGEE. This CDR3 is 15 amino acids long. Trimming cost V 0 bases and J 6 bases, with 12 bases left between them.

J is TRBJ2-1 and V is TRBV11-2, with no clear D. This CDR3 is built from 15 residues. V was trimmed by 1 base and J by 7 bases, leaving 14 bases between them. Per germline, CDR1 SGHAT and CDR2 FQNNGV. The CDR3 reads CASSLVYSSRNEQFF. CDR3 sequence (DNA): TGTGCCAGCAGCTTAGTGTACAGTTCCAGGAATGAGCAGTTCTTC. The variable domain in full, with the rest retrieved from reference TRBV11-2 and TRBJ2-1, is EAGVAQSPRYKIIEKRQSVAFWCNPISGHATLYWYQQILGQGPKLLIQFQNNGVVDDSQLPKDRFSAERLKGVDSTLKIQPAKLEDSAVYLCASSLVYSSRNEQFFGPGTRLTVL.

The CDR3, as DNA: TGTGCCAGCAGTTACCCTTCAGGACTAGCGGGAGGGGATGAGCAGTTCTTC. It translates to CASSYPSGLAGGDEQFF. The rearrangement joins TRBV6-2 or TRBV6-3 to TRBJ2-1, with TRBD2 matching over 15 bases. The V and J ends lost 2 bases and 8 bases, in that order; junction bases with no gene match: 7. Germline assignment: CDR1 MNHEY and CDR2 SVGEGT. The CDR3 is made up of 17 amino acids.

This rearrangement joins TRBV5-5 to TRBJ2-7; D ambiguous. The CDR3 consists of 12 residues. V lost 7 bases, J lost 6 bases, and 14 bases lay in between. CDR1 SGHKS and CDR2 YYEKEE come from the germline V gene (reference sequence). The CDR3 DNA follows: TGTGCCAGCGGGCAGGAAATCCGCGAGCAGTACTTC. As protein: CASGQEIREQYF.

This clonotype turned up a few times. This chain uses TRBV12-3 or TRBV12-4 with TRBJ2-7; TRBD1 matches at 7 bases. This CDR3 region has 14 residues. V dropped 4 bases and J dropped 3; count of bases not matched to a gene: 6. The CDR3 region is CASSWDSSFYEQYF. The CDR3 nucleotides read TGTGCCAGCAGTTGGGACAGTTCCTTCTACGAGCAGTACTTC.

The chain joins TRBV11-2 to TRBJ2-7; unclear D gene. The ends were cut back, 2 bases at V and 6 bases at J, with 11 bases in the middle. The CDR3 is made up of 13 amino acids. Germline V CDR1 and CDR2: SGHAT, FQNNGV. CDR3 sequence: CASSLTVEIEQYF. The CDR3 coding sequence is TGTGCCAGCAGCTTAACTGTGGAGATCGAGCAGTACTTC.

For the CDR3, the DNA is TGTGCCAGCAGTTACTCGATCGGGCCTTTGGGGGTCTCAGGGACTGAAGCTTTCTTT. This encodes CASSYSIGPLGVSGTEAFF. V usage is TRBV6-5 and J usage is TRBJ1-1, with D possibly being TRBD1 (5 bases). V lost 0 bases, J lost 5 bases, and 25 bases lay in between. Germline assignment: CDR1 MNHEY and CDR2 SVGAGI. The CDR3 is 19 residues long.